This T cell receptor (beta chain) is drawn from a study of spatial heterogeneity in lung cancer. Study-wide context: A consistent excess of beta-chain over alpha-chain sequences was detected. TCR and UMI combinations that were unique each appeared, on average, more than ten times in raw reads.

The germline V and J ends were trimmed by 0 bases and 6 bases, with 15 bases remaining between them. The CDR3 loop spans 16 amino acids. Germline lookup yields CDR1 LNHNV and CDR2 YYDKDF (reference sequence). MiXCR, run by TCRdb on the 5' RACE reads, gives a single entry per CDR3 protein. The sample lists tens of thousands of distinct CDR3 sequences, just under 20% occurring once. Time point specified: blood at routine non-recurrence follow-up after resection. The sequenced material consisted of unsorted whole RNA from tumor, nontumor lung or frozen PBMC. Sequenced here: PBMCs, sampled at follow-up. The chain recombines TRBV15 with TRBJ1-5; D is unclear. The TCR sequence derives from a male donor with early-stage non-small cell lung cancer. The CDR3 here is CATSRDDTGYVQPQHF. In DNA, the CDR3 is TGTGCCACCAGCAGAGATGATACGGGGTATGTTCAGCCCCAGCATTTT.